This TCR beta chain comes out of a study of OX40 agonist ivuxolimab in advanced cancers. Study at large: Clinicians treated patients with ivuxolimab, an agonistic anti-OX40 (CD134) antibody.

Study-wide results and limits: Both blood CD4+ and CD8+ T cells showed clonal growth by week 6 at 0.1 to 3.0 mg/kg.

Unmatched junction bases numbered 3, after V lost 10 bases and J lost 0 bases. CDR1 and CDR2 (germline): MNHEY, SVGAGI. The CDR3 spans 15 residues. A word on this clone: Antigen specificity is unknown.

Measured with immunoSEQ multiplex PCR; TCRdb has only the in-frame clones, and not every one. The data contain roughly 70,000 clones, 88% of them singletons. Sequencing used CD4+ or CD8+ T cells sorted from blood, obtained in a trial of the OX40 agonist ivuxolimab. This rearrangement joins TRBV6-5 to TRBJ2-1; 13 positions match TRBD2. The clonotype comes from an adult with an advanced solid tumor such as melanoma, head and neck, liver or kidney cancer. In DNA, the CDR3 is TGTGCCACTAGGACTAGCGGGAGCTCCTACAATGAGCAGTTCTTC. Translated, it gives CATRTSGSSYNEQFF.